Listed below are T cell receptor beta chains from one sample, sequenced in a study of CD8 T cells in Susac syndrome. TCRdb re-called the immunoSEQ multiplex PCR reads through MiXCR, storing one row per CDR3 protein. The data contain about 120,000 distinct CDR3 sequences, about 92% of them seen just once; the ten biggest clones take up 0.085% to 0.095%. Specimen: CD4+ T cells from PBMCs. These receptors all come from a human donor with multiple sclerosis. CDR3s include the opening cysteine and the closing phenylalanine or tryptophan. The D gene is left open where the match is weak. The listing skips clone size in some rows; elsewhere it reads once, few, many or a size class.

j_call clone_size v_call d_call cdr3_aa cdr3_nt
TRBJ2-2 . TRBV27 . CASSFPPTGELFF TGTGCCAGCAGCTTCCCACCGACCGGGGAGCTGTTTTTT
TRBJ1-2 . TRBV30 . CAWHRPGYGYTF TGTGCCTGGCACCGGCCTGGGTATGGCTACACCTTC
TRBJ2-5 once TRBV7-2 . CATSRAGGVETQYF TGTGCCACCTCACGAGCAGGTGGAGTAGAGACCCAGTACTTC
TRBJ1-1 . TRBV18 . CASSPSVGHLEAFF TGTGCCAGCTCACCATCCGTTGGACACCTTGAAGCTTTCTTT
TRBJ2-7 . TRBV3-1 TRBD1 CASSSGTGVTHEQYF TGTGCCAGCAGCTCGGGGACAGGGGTTACCCACGAGCAGTACTTC
TRBJ2-7 . TRBV9 TRBD1 CASSGQGSLGEQYF TGTGCCAGCAGCGGACAGGGAAGCTTAGGGGAGCAGTACTTC
TRBJ1-3 once TRBV12-3/TRBV12-4 . CASSLADFSGNTIYF TGTGCCAGCAGTTTAGCCGACTTCTCTGGAAACACCATATATTTT
TRBJ2-5 . TRBV18 TRBD1 CASSPVDRDETQYF TGTGCCAGCTCACCAGTAGACAGGGACGAGACCCAGTACTTC
TRBJ1-6 . TRBV6-5 . CASSYSMGAPVRSLHF TGTGCCAGCAGTTACTCGATGGGGGCCCCGGTTAGATCCCTCCACTTT
TRBJ2-7 . TRBV6-5 . CASSYSTGSPYEQYF TGTGCCAGCAGTTACTCGACGGGGTCTCCCTACGAGCAGTACTTC
TRBJ2-3 . TRBV9 . CASSVGSSRTDTQYF TGTGCCAGCAGCGTAGGGTCTAGCCGCACAGATACGCAGTATTTT
TRBJ1-5 . TRBV6-8 . CASMSRGEGNQPQHF TGTGCCAGCATGTCAAGGGGGGAAGGAAATCAGCCCCAGCATTTT
TRBJ1-6 . TRBV7-9 . CASTPSLGNNSPLHF TGTGCCAGCACCCCAAGTTTGGGGAATAATTCACCCCTCCACTTT
TRBJ1-5 once TRBV5-1 TRBD1 CASSLGGTGASTQHF TGCGCCAGCAGCTTGGGTGGGACAGGGGCATCAACCCAGCATTTT
TRBJ1-5 . TRBV6-6 . CASRMGLAQHF TGTGCCAGCCGTATGGGGTTAGCCCAGCATTTT
TRBJ1-3 . TRBV30 . CAWSPPASGNTIYF TGTGCCTGGAGTCCTCCGGCCTCTGGAAACACCATATATTTT
TRBJ2-5 once TRBV14 . CASSQDLTSETQYF TGTGCCAGCAGCCAAGACCTGACATCGGAGACCCAGTACTTC
TRBJ1-6 . TRBV6-6 . CASSLRGSPLHF TGTGCCAGCAGCCTACGAGGTTCACCCCTCCACTTT
TRBJ2-7 . TRBV10-3 TRBD2 CAISEGTSGAYEQYF TGTGCCATCAGTGAGGGGACTAGCGGGGCCTACGAGCAGTACTTC
TRBJ2-7 . TRBV12-3/TRBV12-4 TRBD2 CASSHSGGASYEQYF TGTGCCAGCAGTCACAGCGGGGGGGCCTCCTACGAGCAGTACTTC
TRBJ1-2 . TRBV5-6 TRBD1 CASSLVDRDDYGYTF TGTGCCAGCAGCTTGGTTGACAGGGACGACTATGGCTACACCTTC
TRBJ2-1 . TRBV24-1 TRBD2 CATSDHSGTSDEQFF TGTGCCACCAGTGACCATTCCGGGACTAGCGATGAGCAGTTCTTC
TRBJ2-6 . TRBV6-1 . CASSEASGGANVLTF TGTGCCAGCAGTGAAGCAAGTGGTGGGGCCAACGTCCTGACTTTC
TRBJ1-6 . TRBV6-6 . CASSYGQFNNSPLHF TGTGCCAGCAGTTACGGCCAGTTTAATAATTCACCCCTCCACTTT
TRBJ1-1 . TRBV7-9 . CASSLKNTEAFF TGTGCCAGCAGCTTGAAGAACACTGAAGCTTTCTTT
TRBJ1-1 . TRBV30 . CAWSVFRETEAFF TGTGCCTGGAGTGTATTCAGGGAAACTGAAGCTTTCTTT
TRBJ1-2 . TRBV3-1 . CASSSGDGYTF TGTGCCAGCAGTTCGGGGGACGGCTACACCTTC
TRBJ2-5 . TRBV19 TRBD1 CASRRRDRGRGETQYF TGTGCCAGTAGACGTCGGGACAGGGGGAGAGGGGAGACCCAGTACTTC
TRBJ1-1 . TRBV5-1 . CASSRVVGGTNTEAFF TGCGCCAGCAGCCGAGTTGTCGGGGGGACGAACACTGAAGCTTTCTTT
TRBJ2-1 once TRBV5-1 . CASSLWDSDNEQFF TGCGCCAGCAGCTTGTGGGACTCTGACAATGAGCAGTTCTTC
TRBJ1-1 . TRBV18 TRBD1 CASSQQGDTEAFF TGTGCCAGCTCGCAACAGGGGGACACTGAAGCTTTCTTT
TRBJ2-7 . TRBV2 . CASRTDSYEQYF TGTGCCAGCAGGACGGATTCCTACGAGCAGTACTTC
TRBJ2-7 . TRBV5-1 . CASSLAQSNEQYF TGCGCCAGCAGCTTGGCTCAGAGCAACGAGCAGTACTTC
TRBJ1-1 . TRBV3-1 . CASSPDSMNTEAFF TGTGCCAGCAGCCCGGACAGTATGAACACTGAAGCTTTCTTT
TRBJ1-2 . TRBV25-1 TRBD1 CASSGGRTGPNYGYTF TGTGCCAGCAGTGGGGGAAGGACAGGACCTAACTATGGCTACACCTTC
TRBJ2-5 . TRBV7-6 TRBD1 CASSLGQGEQETQYF TGTGCCAGCAGCTTAGGCCAGGGGGAGCAAGAGACCCAGTACTTC
TRBJ1-2 . TRBV7-3 . CASSRGGGDGYTF TGTGCCAGCAGCCGGGGGGGCGGGGACGGCTACACCTTC
TRBJ2-7 . TRBV6-5 . CASSYSGFVYEQYF TGTGCCAGCAGTTACTCGGGTTTTGTCTACGAGCAGTACTTC
TRBJ2-4 . TRBV13 . CASTPTGKGNIQYF TGTGCCAGTACGCCAACAGGGAAAGGGAACATTCAGTACTTC
TRBJ1-1 . TRBV20-1 . CSATPGQSTEAFF TGCAGTGCTACCCCGGGACAAAGCACTGAAGCTTTCTTT
TRBJ2-6 . TRBV12-3/TRBV12-4 . CASSLGQAGANVLTF TGTGCCAGCAGTTTGGGCCAGGCTGGGGCCAACGTCCTGACTTTC
TRBJ1-2 . TRBV25-1 . CASSGGEPYGYTF TGTGCCAGCAGTGGGGGGGAGCCCTATGGCTACACCTTC
TRBJ1-3 . TRBV20-1 . CSASLASGNTIYF TGCAGTGCTTCCCTCGCATCCGGAAACACCATATATTTT
TRBJ2-4 . TRBV19 TRBD1 CASLPGQGEGIQYF TGTGCCAGTCTCCCGGGACAGGGGGAAGGCATTCAGTACTTC
TRBJ2-1 . TRBV2 TRBD2 CASTGLAVIEQFF TGTGCCAGCACGGGACTAGCGGTCATCGAGCAGTTCTTC